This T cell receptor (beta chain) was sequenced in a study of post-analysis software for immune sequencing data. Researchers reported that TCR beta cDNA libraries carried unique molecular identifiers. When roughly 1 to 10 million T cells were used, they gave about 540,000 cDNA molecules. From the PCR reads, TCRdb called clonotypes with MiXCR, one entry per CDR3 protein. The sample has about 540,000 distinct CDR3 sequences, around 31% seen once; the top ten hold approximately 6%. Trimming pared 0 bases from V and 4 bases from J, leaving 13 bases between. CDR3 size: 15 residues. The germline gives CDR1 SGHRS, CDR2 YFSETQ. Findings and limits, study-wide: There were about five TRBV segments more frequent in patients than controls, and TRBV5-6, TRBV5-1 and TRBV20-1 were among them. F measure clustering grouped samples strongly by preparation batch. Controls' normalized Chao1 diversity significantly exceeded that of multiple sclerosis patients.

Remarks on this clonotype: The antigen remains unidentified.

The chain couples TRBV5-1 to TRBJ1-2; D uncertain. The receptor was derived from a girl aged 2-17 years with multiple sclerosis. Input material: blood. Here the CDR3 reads CASSLAPGLIYGYTF. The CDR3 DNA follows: TGCGCCAGCAGCTTGGCCCCGGGATTGATCTATGGCTACACCTTC.